This paragraph covers one T cell receptor (beta chain) sequence. Its target is not known. Data came from immunoSEQ multiplex PCR; TCRdb stores just in-frame clones and leaves some out. Of about 160,000 clones detected, 92% appear once; the ten largest clones hold approximately 3.6%. This sample is part of a study of T cell responses to AZD1222 COVID-19 vaccine. Study-wide findings and caveats: The donors showed a predominance of white British ancestry and of females, with possible underestimation of clonal diversity. The breadth and depth of Spike-specific TCRs increased once two AZD1222 doses had been given.

Source: peripheral blood, taken 28 days after the second AZD1222 dose. This TCR was sampled from an adult who received the AZD1222 COVID-19 vaccine.

The CDR3 sequence is CAWSRGYEQYF. CDR3 nucleotides: TGTGCCTGGAGTAGGGGATACGAGCAGTACTTC. The chain joins TRBV30 to TRBJ2-7; a weak D match, TRBD1 (5 bases). Germline V CDR1 and CDR2: GTSNPN, SVGIG (reference sequence). CDR3 length: 11 amino acids. Trimming pared 2 bases from V and 4 bases from J, leaving 6 bases between.